The 24 T cell receptor beta chains in this list originate from one sample, sequenced in a study of blood T cell repertoires in COVID-19. Produced via immunoSEQ multiplex PCR; TCRdb's table is partial and in-frame only. Among roughly 260,000 clones listed, 85% to 95% were seen once. Material for sequencing was PBMCs or T cells enriched from blood (not recorded which). These receptors were taken from a woman aged 18 to 35 who had recovered from COVID-19.

The rearrangement links TRBV5-1 to TRBJ2-1; 7 bases are a match to TRBD1. Germline V gene sequence: CDR1 SGHRS, CDR2 YFSETQ. This CDR3 comprises 16 residues. Germline trimming cut 4 bases from V and 0 bases from J; bases unmatched to any gene: 7. As DNA, the CDR3 is TGCGCCAGCAGCCCGGTGAGGGGGCTCTCCTACAATGAGCAGTTCTTC. Its translation is CASSPVRGLSYNEQFF. The full variable domain, in which reference TRBV5-1 and TRBJ2-1 provide the parts outside the CDR3, is KAGVTQTPRYLIKTRGQQVTLSCSPISGHRSVSWYQQTPGQGLQFLFEYFSETQRNKGNFPGRFSGRQFSNSRSEMNVSTLELGDSALYLCASSPVRGLSYNEQFFGPGTRLTVL.

The chain has TRBV27 and TRBJ1-5, with D tentatively TRBD1 (6 bases). The CDR3 is made up of 13 amino acids. Germline V CDR1 and CDR2: MNHEY, SMNVEV (reference sequence). Trimming stripped 5 bases from V and 9 bases from J, with 14 bases between. In DNA, the CDR3 is TGTGCCAGCAGTGATACAGGGTCGAGGCCCCAGCATTTT. It codes for CASSDTGSRPQHF.

The rearrangement uses TRBV29-1 and TRBJ2-6, with a tentative D call TRBD1 (5 bases). The CDR3 is 15 residues long. V lost 2 bases to trimming and J lost 0 bases, with 8 bases between them. Germline CDR1 and CDR2: SQVTM and ANQGSEA. For the CDR3, the DNA is TGCAGCGTTGAAATAAGGGGCTCTGGGGCCAACGTCCTGACTTTC. It yields the protein CSVEIRGSGANVLTF. The variable domain in full, with the rest retrieved from reference TRBV29-1 and TRBJ2-6, is SAVISQKPSRDICQRGTSLTIQCQVDSQVTMMFWYRQQPGQSLTLIATANQGSEATYESGFVIDKFPISRPNLTFSTLTVSNMSPEDSSIYLCSVEIRGSGANVLTFGAGSRLTVL.

This clone was recorded once. The chain combines TRBV11-3 with TRBJ2-1; 10 bases fit TRBD2. The CDR3 is made up of 16 amino acids. In germline, CDR1 is SGHNT, CDR2 YENEEA. V was clipped by 5 bases and J by 9 bases; unmatched bases: 13. CDR3 region: CASSPSGGARVAEQFF. CDR3 DNA: TGTGCCAGCAGCCCCAGCGGGGGGGCGAGGGTCGCTGAGCAGTTCTTC.

CDR3 in DNA: TGTGCCAGCAGCTCTTCCCCCTCCTACGAGCAGTACTTC. The encoded protein is CASSSSPSYEQYF. The J gene is TRBJ2-7, the V gene TRBV7-2; D ambiguous. Deletions cut 4 bases from V and 0 bases from J, with 7 bases between. This CDR3 comprises 13 residues. Germline loops: CDR1 SGHTA, CDR2 FQGNSA.

This rearrangement joins TRBV4-1 to TRBJ1-3; the D gene is possibly TRBD1 (6 bases). Trimming stripped 4 bases from V and 4 bases from J, with 14 bases between. Germline loops: CDR1 MGHRA, CDR2 YSYEKL. This CDR3 is built from 15 residues. CDR3 region: CASSPIQGIGNTIYF. The CDR3 nucleotides are TGCGCCAGCAGCCCGATACAGGGAATCGGAAACACCATATATTTT.

The rearrangement links TRBV3-1 (or the pseudogene TRBV3-2) to TRBJ2-1, with TRBD2 matching over 11 bases. Germline CDR1 LGHDT, CDR2 YNNKEL (reference sequence). The CDR3 length is 15 residues. V lost 1 base and J lost 11; bases outside the gene matches: 7. CDR3 region: CASSQGLLAGDKQFF. The CDR3 DNA sequence: TGTGCCAGCAGCCAAGGTTTACTAGCGGGAGATAAGCAGTTCTTC.

The V gene is TRBV7-4, the J gene TRBJ2-3; 14 nucleotides match TRBD2. This CDR3 is 18 amino acids long. Germline assignment: CDR1 SGHVT and CDR2 SQSDAQ. Trimming cost V 5 bases and J 3 bases; bases outside gene matches: 10. CDR3 DNA: TGTGCCAGCAGCCCTGGACTAGCGGGGGGCCTGCGGACAGATACGCAGTATTTT. Translated: CASSPGLAGGLRTDTQYF.

This clone was detected ten times or more. The rearrangement links TRBV4-3 to TRBJ2-1, with 9 bases fitting TRBD2. This CDR3 is 16 amino acids long. CDR1 LGHNA and CDR2 YSLEER come from the germline V gene. The ends lost 0 bases at V and 4 bases at J; junction bases unmatched: 4. The CDR3 nucleotides are TGCGCCAGCAGCCAAGATGTAGCGGGGGTTTACAATGAGCAGTTCTTC. Protein: CASSQDVAGVYNEQFF.

Worth noting for this clone: Germline is not matched at one junction end, which may reflect a read error. Written as DNA, the CDR3 is TGTGCCAGCAGCTTAGCCCTTGGACAGGGGAATGGAAAACTGTTTTTT. This translates into CASSLALGQGNGKLFF. V gene TRBV7-9 combines with J gene TRBJ1-4; 9 bases are shared with TRBD1. The CDR3 loop spans 16 amino acids. Germline V gene sequence: CDR1 SEHNR, CDR2 FQNEAQ (reference sequence).

This sequence joins TRBV19 and TRBJ1-5, with 7 bases matching TRBD1. The germline CDR1 and CDR2 sequences are LNHDA and SQIVND (reference sequence). This CDR3 region has 14 residues. The junction had 3 bases not matched to a gene; V was cut back by 4 bases and J by 3 bases. CDR3: CASSKDRPNQPQHF. CDR3 in DNA: TGTGCCAGTAGTAAGGACAGGCCCAATCAGCCCCAGCATTTT.

The chain uses TRBV15 and TRBJ2-3; 9 bases align to TRBD1. With V trimmed by 3 bases and J by 4 bases, 11 bases remained unmatched. The CDR3 sequence is 17 residues long. Germline V gene lookup returns CDR1 LNHNV and CDR2 YYDKDF (reference sequence). The CDR3 nucleotides are TGTGCCACCAGCAGGGCCGGGACAGGGTCATCCCCAGATACGCAGTATTTT. Translating gives CATSRAGTGSSPDTQYF.

This rearrangement joins TRBV7-2 to TRBJ2-7; 9 bases map to TRBD2. Trimming at V came to 5 bases and at J to 7 bases, leaving 15 bases not matched to a gene. The CDR3 is made up of 16 amino acids. Germline CDR1 is SGHTA and CDR2 is FQGNSA. The DNA for the CDR3 is TGTGCCAGCAGCCTCAAACCGGGACTAGCACCCGGTGAGCAGTACTTC. Translating it yields CASSLKPGLAPGEQYF.

The V and J genes are TRBV12-3 or TRBV12-4 and TRBJ1-4; 7 bases match TRBD1. The CDR3 contains 13 residues. The junction had 6 bases not matched to a gene; V was cut back by 7 bases and J by 7 bases. CDR3 DNA: TGTGCCAGCAACGGTCAGGGGGGTGAAAAACTGTTTTTT. Translating gives CASNGQGGEKLFF.

The genes are TRBV28 and TRBJ2-3, with 7 bases fitting TRBD1. Germline CDR1 and CDR2: MDHEN and SYDVKM. Trimming at V came to 6 bases and at J to 5 bases, leaving 8 bases not matched to a gene. This CDR3 has 14 amino acids. The CDR3 nucleotides are TGTGCCAGCAGCTGGGGACAGCCGCAAGATACGCAGTATTTT. Translated: CASSWGQPQDTQYF. Looking up the rest from reference TRBV28 and TRBJ2-3 gives the full variable domain: DVKVTQSSRYLVKRTGEKVFLECVQDMDHENMFWYRQDPGLGLRLIYFSYDVKMKEKGDIPEGYSVSREKKERFSLILESASTNQTSMYLCASSWGQPQDTQYFGPGTRLTVL.

This sequence joins TRBV13 and TRBJ2-2, with TRBD2 matching over 10 bases. The J segment lost 5 bases and the V segment lost 5 bases, leaving 5 bases of the junction unmatched. This CDR3 spans 15 amino acids. The germline gives CDR1 PRHDT, CDR2 FYEKMQ (reference sequence). This CDR3 reads CASSPSGRETGELFF. DNA for the CDR3: TGTGCCAGCAGCCCTAGCGGGAGAGAGACCGGGGAGCTGTTTTTT.

The V gene is TRBV2, the J gene TRBJ1-1; TRBD1 agrees at 8 bases. Trimming took 11 bases from V and 5 from J; bases not matched to a gene: 16. The CDR3 is 15 residues long. Germline loops: CDR1 SNHLY, CDR2 FYNNEI. CDR3 residues: CAFRQPSGGHTEAFF. The CDR3 nucleotides read TGTGCCTTCCGCCAGCCGTCAGGGGGCCATACTGAAGCTTTCTTT.

This clone has a single count. This chain uses TRBV7-8 with TRBJ1-2, with 9 bases that match TRBD1. The CDR3 runs to 15 residues. After removal of 2 bases from V and 5 bases from J, the junction contained 6 bases not matched to a gene. Germline V lookup: CDR1 SGHVS, CDR2 FQNEAQ. The DNA of the CDR3 is TGTGCCAGCAGCTTAAGGGACAGGGCGTCGTATGGCTACACCTTC. Translated, it gives CASSLRDRASYGYTF.

The chain couples TRBV6-5 to TRBJ2-7, with 8 bases that match TRBD1. V lost 6 bases, J lost 5 bases, and 9 bases stayed unmatched. The length of the CDR3 is 14 residues. The V gene's germline CDR1 is MNHEY and CDR2 SVGAGI. The CDR3 protein is CASRTRQGSDEQYF. The DNA of the CDR3 is TGTGCCAGCAGAACCCGACAGGGGAGCGACGAGCAGTACTTC.

This clone was counted once. The J gene is TRBJ1-4, the V gene TRBV7-9, with D possibly being TRBD1 (5 bases). Germline CDR1 and CDR2: SEHNR and FQNEAQ (reference sequence). This CDR3 spans 16 amino acids. Trimming stripped 6 bases from V and 5 bases from J, with 19 bases between. This CDR3 reads CASSSRLSRANEKLFF. CDR3 in DNA: TGTGCCAGCAGTTCACGACTCTCCAGGGCCAATGAAAAACTGTTTTTT. Variable domain in full (rest from reference TRBV7-9 and TRBJ1-4): DTGVSQNPRHKITKRGQNVTFRCDPISEHNRLYWYRQTLGQGPEFLTYFQNEAQLEKSRLLSDRFSAERPKGSFSTLEIQRTEQGDSAMYLCASSSRLSRANEKLFFGSGTQLSVL.

V and J are TRBV28 and TRBJ1-6; D is unclear. Per the germline V gene, CDR1 is MDHEN and CDR2 is SYDVKM. The length of the CDR3 is 15 residues. Trimming pared 5 bases from V and 6 bases from J, leaving 14 bases between. This CDR3 reads CASSPPRGRNSPLHF. CDR3 bases: TGTGCCAGCAGTCCCCCTCGGGGTCGTAATTCACCCCTCCACTTT.

The chain carries TRBV12-5 and TRBJ2-7, with 8 bases that match TRBD1. V trimming: 6 bases; J trimming: 3 bases; junction bases outside the gene matches: 7. Germline-derived CDR1 and CDR2 are LGHNT and FRNRAP. The length of the CDR3 is 14 residues. The CDR3 loop reads CASGLGQGRYEQYF. CDR3 DNA: TGTGCTAGTGGCCTAGGACAGGGACGCTACGAGCAGTACTTC.

The rearrangement links TRBV7-2 to TRBJ2-7; D remains unclear. The length of the CDR3 is 14 residues. Germline V gene data show CDR1 as SGHTA and CDR2 as FQGNSA. The V end lost 3 bases, the J end lost 3 bases, and 12 bases lay between the germline ends. CDR3 region: CASSFYGSGYEQYF. CDR3 nucleotides: TGTGCCAGCAGCTTCTACGGGTCGGGCTACGAGCAGTACTTC.

This clone has a single count. The chain carries TRBV18 and TRBJ2-3; D is uncertain. Trimming took 6 bases from V and 6 from J, leaving 16 bases between them. CDR1 and CDR2 (germline): KGHSH, LQKENI. The CDR3 is 14 residues long. CDR3 DNA sequence: TGTGCCAGCTCCCCCTCAGCCCGGGTGGATACGCAGTATTTT. This encodes CASSPSARVDTQYF. The complete variable domain, with remaining parts taken from reference TRBV18 and TRBJ2-3, reads NAGVMQNPRHLVRRRGQEARLRCSPMKGHSHVYWYRQLPEEGLKFMVYLQKENIIDESGMPKERFSAEFPKEGPSILRIQQVVRGDSAAYFCASSPSARVDTQYFGPGTRLTVL.